These 25 T cell receptor beta chains share one sample of origin, sequenced in a study of early T cells in non-severe SARS-CoV-2 infection. TCRdb re-derived calls from the 5' RACE reads in MiXCR, one entry per CDR3 protein. The sample contains some 62,000 distinct CDR3 sequences, less than 10% of which appear only once. The sequencing input was whole blood. These receptors were taken from an adult who was a healthcare worker with PCR-confirmed SARS-CoV-2 infection or an uninfected control (not recorded which).

The chain links TRBV4-2 to TRBJ2-1; 7 nucleotides agree with TRBD2. Germline-derived CDR1 and CDR2 are LGHNA and YNFKEQ. After removal of 0 bases from V and 15 bases from J, the junction contained 8 bases not matched to a gene. The CDR3 extends over 13 amino acids. DNA of the CDR3: TGTGCCAGCAGCCAAGATCGTCGGGACTACCTGTTCTTC. This translates into CASSQDRRDYLFF.

Many counts were recorded for this clonotype. V and J are TRBV20-1 and TRBJ2-4, with TRBD2 identical over 9 bases. CDR1 and CDR2 (germline): DFQATT, SNEGSKA (reference sequence). The length of the CDR3 is 13 residues. J gave up 6 bases and V 7 bases, and 7 bases lay outside the gene matches. CDR3 DNA sequence: TGCAGTGTTGCGACTAGCGGAGTAAACATTCAGTACTTC. This sequence encodes CSVATSGVNIQYF.

This clonotype has at least ten counts. V usage is TRBV5-1 and J usage is TRBJ2-7; TRBD1 is a possible D gene (6 bases). Trimming left V 2 bases short and J 0 bases short, with 12 bases between. CDR1 SGHRS and CDR2 YFSETQ come from the germline V gene. This CDR3 has 15 amino acids. CDR3 residues: CASSLSTGSSYEQYV. In nucleotides, the CDR3 is TGCGCCAGCAGCTTATCCACAGGGTCCTCCTACGAGCAGTACGTC.

The V and J genes are TRBV5-1 and TRBJ1-1, with 7 bases identical to TRBD1. The V and J ends lost 1 base and 1 base, in that order; junction bases with no gene match: 10. CDR1 is SGHRS, CDR2 YFSETQ, per germline. The CDR3 contains 17 residues. For the CDR3, the DNA is TGCGCCAGCAGCTTGCGAGGCAGGGGGTACGAGAACACTGAAGCTTTCTTT. This gives the protein CASSLRGRGYENTEAFF.

This clonotype was found many times. The chain joins TRBV14 to TRBJ2-6; D remains unclear. CDR3 length: 17 amino acids. Trimming removed 3 bases from V and 2 bases from J, with 14 bases in between. The germline gives CDR1 SGHDN, CDR2 FVKESK. CDR3: CASSQGFGRPGANVLTF. CDR3 DNA: TGTGCCAGCAGCCAGGGTTTCGGTCGCCCTGGGGCCAACGTCCTGACTTTC.

This clonotype has ten or more counts. The chain carries TRBV20-1 and TRBJ1-1; 8 bases agree with TRBD1. The CDR3 length is 14 residues. Losses at the gene ends were 1 base for V and 3 bases for J; bases not matched to a gene: 4. CDR1 DFQATT and CDR2 SNEGSKA come from the germline V gene (reference sequence). Written as DNA, the CDR3 is TGCAGTGCTAGAGGGGCAGGGGGCCACACTGAAGCTTTCTTT. Translating gives CSARGAGGHTEAFF.

This rearrangement joins TRBV6-5 to TRBJ2-3; the D is unclear. Germline values: CDR1 MNHEY, CDR2 SVGAGI. V lost 0 bases and J lost 2, with 9 bases in between. The CDR3 has 15 amino acids. The CDR3 nucleotides read TGTGCCAGCAGTTACTCTCGGCAGACCACAGATACGCAGTATTTT. The encoded protein is CASSYSRQTTDTQYF.

The J gene is TRBJ2-4, the V gene TRBV7-3, with D unresolved. There are 13 residues in the CDR3. Germline-derived CDR1 and CDR2 are SGHTA and FQGTGA. The ends were cut back, 11 bases at V and 0 bases at J, with 11 bases in the middle. The CDR3 bases are TGTGCCTCGACGGACCTAGCCAAAAACATTCAGTACTTC. Encoded protein: CASTDLAKNIQYF.

The rearrangement joins TRBV7-3 to TRBJ2-5, with a tentative D call TRBD1 (6 bases). Germline V gives CDR1 SGHTA, CDR2 FQGTGA. Trimming shortened V by 5 bases and J by 0 bases, and 10 bases separated the two germline ends. The CDR3 loop spans 14 amino acids. In nucleotides, the CDR3 is TGTGCCAGCAGCACGGACAGAAACCAAGAGACCCAGTACTTC. Translated: CASSTDRNQETQYF.

The table lists this clonotype with a few counts. V is TRBV9 and J is TRBJ2-5; 7 bases match TRBD2. Unmatched junction bases numbered 6, after V lost 4 bases and J lost 3 bases. Germline V lookup: CDR1 SGDLS, CDR2 YYNGEE. The CDR3 sequence is 14 residues long. CDR3 sequence reads: CASSQTSREETQYF. The CDR3 DNA reads as TGTGCCAGCAGCCAGACTAGCAGAGAAGAGACCCAGTACTTC.

This clonotype was picked up a small number of times. This chain uses TRBV24-1 with TRBJ2-3; 7 bases agree with TRBD1. The CDR3 totals 17 residues. Germline V gene sequence: CDR1 KGHDR, CDR2 SFDVKD. The ends lost 3 bases at V and 0 bases at J; junction bases unmatched: 8. In DNA, the CDR3 is TGTGCCACCAGTGATCCTCGGACAGGCTTAAGCACAGATACGCAGTATTTT. It specifies CATSDPRTGLSTDTQYF.

This chain connects TRBV6-1 to TRBJ2-3; D is unresolved. Germline V gives CDR1 MNHNS, CDR2 SASEGT. With 6 bases removed from V and 3 bases from J, the gap between germline ends came to 10 bases. This CDR3 contains 13 residues. Here the CDR3 reads CASSLSQTDTQYF. Written as DNA, the CDR3 is TGTGCCAGCAGCTTGTCCCAGACAGATACGCAGTATTTT.

CDR3 region: CASSPEHRGRQPQHF. As DNA, the CDR3 is TGTGCCAGCAGTCCGGAGCACAGGGGGCGTCAGCCCCAGCATTTT. J is TRBJ1-5 and V is TRBV12-3 or TRBV12-4; 9 nucleotides align to TRBD1. Trimming at V came to 5 bases and at J to 6 bases, leaving 8 bases not matched to a gene. The CDR3 spans 15 residues.

There are a few counts of this clonotype. The CDR3 DNA sequence: TGTGCCAGCAGCTTAGATCGTGAGCACACCCAGTTTTTT. Amino acid sequence: CASSLDREHTQFF. The rearrangement uses TRBV7-9 and TRBJ2-2; D gene uncertain. Germline CDR1 is SEHNR and CDR2 is FQNEAQ (reference sequence). V lost 1 base, J lost 16 bases, and 16 bases lay in between. This CDR3 is 13 amino acids long.

In this sample, this clonotype turned up a few times. This chain uses TRBV15 with TRBJ2-1; no clear D gene. CDR3 size: 14 residues. The germline V gene encodes CDR1 LNHNV and CDR2 YYDKDF (reference sequence). Trimming shortened V by 3 bases and J by 5 bases, and 11 bases separated the two germline ends. The CDR3 loop reads CATSSRSLHNEQFF. The CDR3 nucleotides are TGTGCCACCAGCAGTCGGTCACTACACAATGAGCAGTTCTTC.

The J gene is TRBJ2-4, the V gene TRBV28; no reliable D call. From germline, CDR1 is MDHEN and CDR2 SYDVKM. This CDR3 is 16 amino acids long. Trimming shortened V by 2 bases and J by 0 bases, and 11 bases separated the two germline ends. The CDR3 sequence: CASSLVAVLAKNIQYF. The CDR3 DNA reads as TGTGCCAGCAGTTTAGTCGCCGTTCTAGCCAAAAACATTCAGTACTTC.

The rearrangement links TRBV19 to TRBJ2-3; TRBD2 aligns across 12 bases. This CDR3 region has 18 residues. Trimming cost V 5 bases and J 0 bases; bases outside gene matches: 9. Germline values: CDR1 LNHDA, CDR2 SQIVND (reference sequence). Here the CDR3 DNA reads TGTGCCAGTAGTCCCCAGACTAGCGGGGGTATTAGCACAGATACGCAGTATTTT. This gives the protein CASSPQTSGGISTDTQYF.

This clonotype was observed many times. This chain joins TRBV29-1 and TRBJ2-1; D is ambiguous. Germline values: CDR1 SQVTM, CDR2 ANQGSEA. This CDR3 spans 13 amino acids. Trimming left V 4 bases short and J 0 bases short, with 7 bases between. The CDR3 bases are TGCAGCGTTGCTTCAGCCTCCTACAATGAGCAGTTCTTC. Its translation: CSVASASYNEQFF.

This chain links TRBV7-9 with TRBJ1-4; no firm D call. Trimming stripped 8 bases from V and 4 bases from J, with 14 bases between. CDR3 length equals 14 residues. From germline, CDR1 is SEHNR and CDR2 FQNEAQ (reference sequence). CDR3 in DNA: TGTGCCAGCGGCTCCCACGGGATTAATGAAAAACTGTTTTTT. Its translation: CASGSHGINEKLFF.

The chain couples TRBV13 to TRBJ2-4, with 9 bases fitting TRBD1. J lost 3 bases, V lost 4 bases, and 7 bases had no gene match. CDR3 length: 16 amino acids. CDR1 is PRHDT and CDR2 is FYEKMQ in the germline V gene (reference sequence). The CDR3 coding sequence is TGTGCCAGCAGCTCAAGGACAGGGGCCTTCAAAAACATTCAGTACTTC. Encoded protein: CASSSRTGAFKNIQYF.

At least ten counts were recorded for this clonotype. The J gene is TRBJ2-7, the V gene TRBV2; D tentatively fits TRBD1 or TRBD2 (5 bases each). Trimming took 6 bases from V and 4 from J, leaving 13 bases between them. The germline gives CDR1 SNHLY, CDR2 FYNNEI. The CDR3 is 13 amino acids. The CDR3 spells CASRLRDAYEQYV. CDR3 nucleotide sequence: TGTGCCAGCAGACTCCGGGACGCTTACGAGCAGTACGTC.

In this sample, this clonotype turned up many times. The chain has TRBV7-2 and TRBJ1-4; D gene uncertain. Trimming cost V 5 bases and J 1 base, with 8 bases left between them. Germline loops: CDR1 SGHTA, CDR2 FQGNSA. CDR3 length equals 14 residues. The CDR3 nucleotides read TGTGCCAGCAGCCCCCGGGGAACTAATGAAAAACTGTTTTTT. Protein: CASSPRGTNEKLFF. The full variable domain, rest sourced from reference TRBV7-2 and TRBJ1-4, is GAGVSQSPSNKVTEKGKDVELRCDPISGHTALYWYRQSLGQGLEFLIYFQGNSAPDKSGLPSDRFSAERTGGSVSTLTIQRTQQEDSAVYLCASSPRGTNEKLFFGSGTQLSVL.

This clonotype has only a few counts. The chain has TRBV3-1 and TRBJ1-5; D might be TRBD1 (6 bases). Trimming left V 6 bases short and J 2 bases short, with 11 bases between. Germline CDR1 reads LGHDT; CDR2 reads YNNKEL (reference sequence). The CDR3 runs 14 residues. CDR3 nucleotides: TGTGCCAGCAGGACAGGTATCCGCAATCAGCCCCAGCATTTT. Residues: CASRTGIRNQPQHF. Filled out from reference TRBV3-1 and TRBJ1-5, the complete variable domain reads DTAVSQTPKYLVTQMGNDKSIKCEQNLGHDTMYWYKQDSKKFLKIMFSYNNKELIINETVPNRFSPKSPDKAHLNLHINSLELGDSAVYFCASRTGIRNQPQHFGDGTRLSIL.

This clonotype was recorded at least ten times. The chain carries TRBV20-1 and TRBJ2-3, with D tentatively TRBD1 or TRBD2 (5 bases each). Germline assignment: CDR1 DFQATT and CDR2 SNEGSKA (reference sequence). The CDR3 length is 15 residues. V gave up 2 bases and J gave up 0 bases, with 12 bases separating them. CDR3 sequence (DNA): TGCAGTGCTAGAACAGGAGGCTCTAGCACAGATACGCAGTATTTT. It encodes CSARTGGSSTDTQYF.

The gene calls are TRBV11-2 and TRBJ2-2; possibly TRBD2 for D (6 bases). This CDR3 contains 14 residues. V lost 2 bases and J 4 bases, leaving 8 bases between the germline ends. Germline CDR1 reads SGHAT; CDR2 reads FQNNGV. CDR3 loop: CASSLRDSTGELFF. DNA for the CDR3: TGTGCCAGCAGCTTAAGGGACTCCACCGGGGAGCTGTTTTTT. The whole variable domain, filled in from reference TRBV11-2 and TRBJ2-2, reads EAGVAQSPRYKIIEKRQSVAFWCNPISGHATLYWYQQILGQGPKLLIQFQNNGVVDDSQLPKDRFSAERLKGVDSTLKIQPAKLEDSAVYLCASSLRDSTGELFFGEGSRLTVL.